The clone carrying this T cell receptor beta chain has just a few counts. This sample is drawn from a study of early T cells in non-severe SARS-CoV-2 infection. Each CDR3 protein is one row after TCRdb ran MiXCR on the 5' RACE reads. The sample yields tens of thousands of distinct CDR3 sequences, roughly 9.7% seen once. This CDR3 comprises 15 residues. Trimming removed 4 bases at V and 0 bases at J, with 13 bases between. Germline CDR1 MGHRA, CDR2 YSYEKL. What was sequenced was whole blood. The source is an adult who was a healthcare worker with PCR-confirmed SARS-CoV-2 infection or an uninfected control (not recorded which). The chain joins TRBV4-1 to TRBJ2-7; D gene unclear. The CDR3 reads CASSLSADSSYEQYF. CDR3 nucleotides: TGCGCCAGCAGCCTCTCAGCAGACTCCTCCTACGAGCAGTACTTC.